This T cell receptor beta chain was obtained from a study of OX40 agonist ivuxolimab in advanced cancers. Turning to the overall study: The costimulatory receptor OX40 (CD134) was targeted by ivuxolimab, a fully human IgG2 agonistic monoclonal antibody. Patients were allowed to have had prior anti-PD-1, anti-PD-L1 or anti-CTLA-4 therapy, and roughly 40% of the dose-escalation patients had been treated with checkpoint inhibitors. Intravenous ivuxolimab was administered to patients every 2 weeks at six dose levels: 0.01, 0.1, 0.3, 1.5, 3 and 10 mg/kg. In the dose-escalation cohort, over 65% of patients were male, and the mean age was roughly 60 years, with a range of roughly 20 to 80. The paper describes the monotherapy dose-escalation part (N ≈ 52 patients) of the phase I trial of ivuxolimab. Peripheral TCRbeta sequencing was intended to test whether TCR sequence diversity was altered and clonal T-cell expansion was caused by ivuxolimab. Partial responses occurred in three dose-escalation patients, of whom one had hepatocellular carcinoma and two had cutaneous melanoma. Of the 50 or so patients in dose escalation, 19 had hepatocellular carcinoma, approximately 15 had melanoma, 9 had renal cell carcinoma and 9 had head and neck cancer. Study-level results and caveats: Antigen specificity was not determined for the clonally expanded peripheral T cells. In partial responders in the 0.1-3.0 mg/kg groups, normalized peripheral clonal expansion was found to be among the lowest, especially among CD8+ T cells. Low levels of normalized T-cell clonal expansion were also seen in some patients who did not respond. After ivuxolimab, expanded clones were on average more numerous among CD8+ T cells than among CD4+ T cells. At doses of 0.1 to 3.0 mg/kg, clonal expansion of both CD4+ and CD8+ blood T cells was observed from baseline to week 6.

The trial excluded patients who had a history of autoimmune disease or were on systemic immunosuppression. Peripheral blood for TCR sequencing was collected from all dose cohorts at baseline, on cycle 4 day 1, and on cycle 7 day 1. Samples came from an open-label, multicenter, first-in-human phase I dose-escalation trial of ivuxolimab. The trial enrolled adults with locally advanced or metastatic head and neck squamous cell, hepatocellular, melanoma or renal cell carcinoma. CD4+ and CD8+ T cells were sorted separately from peripheral blood before TCR sequencing. Genomic DNA was extracted from sorted cells for sequencing of the TCRbeta CDR3 region. The immunoSEQ Assay was used for sequencing of TCRbeta CDR3 regions. TCRdb retrieved this table from immuneACCESS and kept in-frame rearrangements only. Not all clones are present; in checked studies, unresolved V genes account for under half, and no reason is known for the remainder. This sample comprises roughly 20,000 clones, about three quarters of them detected only once. Clones ranked in the top ten supply more than 25% of the sample.

Of note for this clone: Its binding antigen is unknown. Per-nucleotide qualities are absent, and no much larger clonotype sits a single base away.

V lost 3 bases and J lost 9 bases; the stretch between them is 15 bases long. The CDR3, cysteine through phenylalanine, is 14 amino acids long. CDR3 DNA only is kept here, 42 bases in frame from base 1. Sequences SNHLY (CDR1) and FYNNEI (CDR2) are obtained from the germline V gene. The source material was CD4+ or CD8+ T cells sorted from blood, sampled in a trial of the OX40 agonist ivuxolimab. This chain is built from TRBV2 and TRBJ2-4; tentative D gene TRBD2, with 6 bases matching. The receptor was derived from an adult with an advanced solid tumor such as melanoma, head and neck, liver or kidney cancer. The encoded CDR3 is CASSEEGGFGIQYF. The DNA reads TGTGCCAGCAGTGAGGAGGGTGGTTTTGGCATTCAGTACTTC. Joined to the reference TRBV2 and TRBJ2-4 proteins, this CDR3 gives the full variable domain: EPEVTQTPSHQVTQMGQEVILRCVPISNHLYFYWYRQILGQKVEFLVSFYNNEISEKSEIFDDQFSVERPDGSNFTLKIRSTKLEDSAMYFCASSEEGGFGIQYFGAGTRLSVL.